This T cell receptor beta chain was observed in a study of radiotherapy plus CTLA-4 blockade in lung cancer. Per the germline V gene, CDR1 is SQVTM and CDR2 is ANQGSEA. This CDR3 spans 17 amino acids. Unmatched junction bases numbered 9, after V lost 2 bases and J lost 0 bases. Sequencing used immunoSEQ multiplex PCR; TCRdb keeps in-frame clones, though not all of them. Found here are about 54,000 clones, 65% to 85% of them singletons; the top ten hold roughly 3.5%. This rearrangement joins TRBV29-1 to TRBJ1-3, with TRBD1 matching over 8 bases. This sequence originates from a human donor with non-small cell lung cancer who had a partial response to radiotherapy plus ipilimumab. The sample here was peripheral blood, taken from a patient treated with radiotherapy plus ipilimumab. The CDR3 coding sequence is TGCAGCGTTGAAATTTCCGGGACAGGCGGCTCTGGAAACACCATATATTTT. Its protein is CSVEISGTGGSGNTIYF. The entire variable domain, with the rest obtained from reference TRBV29-1 and TRBJ1-3, is as follows: SAVISQKPSRDICQRGTSLTIQCQVDSQVTMMFWYRQQPGQSLTLIATANQGSEATYESGFVIDKFPISRPNLTFSTLTVSNMSPEDSSIYLCSVEISGTGGSGNTIYFGEGSWLTVV.